Listed here are 16 T cell receptor beta chains from one sample, sequenced in a study of cytomegalovirus exposure and HLA in healthy donors. The study ran its PCR with 60 Vbeta and 13 Jbeta primers. The repertoire was sequenced with immunoSEQ multiplex PCR; TCRdb's copy has only in-frame clones and lacks some. The profile shows about 190,000 clones, roughly 77% of them singletons. Sequencing used PBMCs. The source of these receptors is a young man in good health and CMV-seropositive.

The chain uses TRBV28 and TRBJ2-1, with 9 bases fitting TRBD2. Looked up from germline, CDR1 is MDHEN and CDR2 is SYDVKM. J was trimmed by 6 bases and V by 11 bases; bases with no gene match: 8. The CDR3 consists of 13 residues. CDR3 in amino acids: CAGSGRFANEQFF. CDR3 bases: TGTGCCGGTAGCGGGAGATTTGCCAATGAGCAGTTCTTC.

About this clone itself: The identical CDR3 is also encoded by other nucleotide sequences in the sample. The chain carries TRBV7-2 and TRBJ2-2; 14 nucleotides align to TRBD2. The CDR3 runs to 16 residues. Germline loops: CDR1 SGHTA, CDR2 FQGNSA. The junction had 3 bases not matched to a gene; V was cut back by 2 bases and J by 7 bases. The CDR3 DNA follows: TGTGCCAGCAGCTTAAGCGGGACTAGCGGGGGCGGGGAGCTGTTTTTT. Its protein is CASSLSGTSGGGELFF.

This clone was seen a single time. This rearrangement joins TRBV28 to TRBJ2-5, with D unresolved. Germline CDR1 is MDHEN and CDR2 is SYDVKM. Trimming shortened V by 3 bases and J by 4 bases, and 12 bases separated the two germline ends. The CDR3 consists of 14 residues. Written as DNA, the CDR3 is TGTGCCAGCAGTTTGAGGCAGTCGCGAGAGACCCAGTACTTC. The encoded protein is CASSLRQSRETQYF.

This clone is a singleton in its sample. V usage is TRBV11-2 and J usage is TRBJ2-3; 8 bases fit TRBD2. Per germline, CDR1 SGHAT and CDR2 FQNNGV. The CDR3 spans 19 residues. Trimming at V came to 4 bases and at J to 4 bases, leaving 19 bases not matched to a gene. The CDR3 sequence is CASSSLTPRGGYRADTQYF. CDR3 coding DNA: TGTGCCAGCAGCTCCCTTACCCCTCGGGGGGGGTATCGGGCAGATACGCAGTATTTT. Supplemented by reference TRBV11-2 and TRBJ2-3, the full variable domain reads EAGVAQSPRYKIIEKRQSVAFWCNPISGHATLYWYQQILGQGPKLLIQFQNNGVVDDSQLPKDRFSAERLKGVDSTLKIQPAKLEDSAVYLCASSSLTPRGGYRADTQYFGPGTRLTVL.

CDR3 sequence: CASSLATYNEQFF. CDR3 DNA: TGTGCCAGCAGCTTAGCCACTTACAATGAGCAGTTCTTC. The genes are TRBV7-2 and TRBJ2-1; no clear D. Germline loops: CDR1 SGHTA, CDR2 FQGNSA. The CDR3 has 13 residues. The ends were cut back, 0 bases at V and 4 bases at J, with 4 bases in the middle. The full variable domain, with the rest looked up from reference TRBV7-2 and TRBJ2-1, is GAGVSQSPSNKVTEKGKDVELRCDPISGHTALYWYRQSLGQGLEFLIYFQGNSAPDKSGLPSDRFSAERTGGSVSTLTIQRTQQEDSAVYLCASSLATYNEQFFGPGTRLTVL.

As for this clone: Within the sample, other DNA sequences also encode this same CDR3. V and J are TRBV6-5 and TRBJ1-5; TRBD1 agrees at 9 bases. J lost 4 bases, V lost 3 bases, and 1 base had no gene match. CDR1 and CDR2 from the germline V gene are MNHEY and SVGAGI. This CDR3 contains 14 residues. CDR3 nucleotide sequence: TGTGCCAGCAGTTATGGACAGGGGAATCAGCCCCAGCATTTT. As protein: CASSYGQGNQPQHF.

J is TRBJ1-6 and V is TRBV7-2; D is ambiguous. Germline V lookup: CDR1 SGHTA, CDR2 FQGNSA. The CDR3 is 15 amino acids. V lost 5 bases and J lost 9, with 17 bases in between. This CDR3 reads CASSPQSGGSSPLHF. The CDR3 DNA reads as TGTGCCAGCAGCCCACAGTCAGGTGGGAGTTCACCCCTCCACTTT. Based on the CDR3 plus reference TRBV7-2 and TRBJ1-6, the full variable domain is GAGVSQSPSNKVTEKGKDVELRCDPISGHTALYWYRQSLGQGLEFLIYFQGNSAPDKSGLPSDRFSAERTGGSVSTLTIQRTQQEDSAVYLCASSPQSGGSSPLHFGNGTRLTVT.

The sample holds a few counts of this clone. The chain couples TRBV19 to TRBJ1-2, with D perhaps TRBD1 (5 bases). V lost 6 bases, J lost 3 bases, and 14 bases lay in between. This CDR3 is 14 amino acids long. Germline V gene lookup returns CDR1 LNHDA and CDR2 SQIVND (reference sequence). CDR3 sequence reads: CASSPWGGDYGYTF. Here the CDR3 DNA reads TGTGCCAGTAGCCCCTGGGGGGGAGACTATGGCTACACCTTC.

This chain uses TRBV14 with TRBJ2-2; 9 bases fit TRBD2. Germline CDR1 and CDR2: SGHDN and FVKESK. This CDR3 region has 14 residues. Unmatched junction bases numbered 1, after V lost 3 bases and J lost 5 bases. CDR3 residues: CASSHSGGTGELFF. The CDR3 DNA sequence: TGTGCCAGCAGCCACAGCGGGGGGACCGGGGAGCTGTTTTTT.

The chain combines TRBV10-3 with TRBJ1-5, with no clear D. Germline loops: CDR1 ENHRY, CDR2 SYGVKD. Trimming stripped 2 bases from V and 5 bases from J, with 7 bases between. The CDR3 covers 13 residues. The CDR3 reads CAISEASDQPQHF. Written as DNA, the CDR3 is TGTGCCATCAGTGAGGCAAGCGATCAGCCCCAGCATTTT.

The chain has TRBV6-4 and TRBJ2-1, with 13 bases identical to TRBD2. V dropped 6 bases and J dropped 5; count of bases not matched to a gene: 10. The germline CDR1 and CDR2 sequences are MRHNA and SNTAGT. The CDR3 extends over 17 amino acids. This chain's CDR3 is CASSQTLAGGSHNEQFF. The CDR3 DNA reads as TGTGCCAGCAGCCAAACACTAGCGGGAGGGTCCCACAATGAGCAGTTCTTC.

The chain employs TRBV19 and TRBJ2-7; weak D call: TRBD2 (6 bases). Trimming took 0 bases from V and 2 from J, leaving 17 bases between them. The CDR3 consists of 17 residues. Germline CDR1 LNHDA, CDR2 SQIVND (reference sequence). CDR3 DNA: TGTGCCAGTAGTATAGATCGGGGGAGACAGCACCCCTACGAGCAGTACTTC. Its protein is CASSIDRGRQHPYEQYF.

This clone was observed a handful of times. This chain links TRBV7-2 with TRBJ2-7, with 10 nucleotides matching TRBD2. J gave up 6 bases and V 1 base, and 6 bases lay outside the gene matches. In germline, CDR1 is SGHTA, CDR2 FQGNSA. The CDR3 extends over 15 amino acids. The CDR3 protein is CASSLVSGGAGEQYF. The CDR3 coding sequence is TGTGCCAGCAGCTTAGTCAGCGGGGGGGCCGGCGAGCAGTACTTC.

CDR3 in amino acids: CASSFGGPSQPQHF. DNA of the CDR3: TGTGCCAGCAGTTTCGGCGGCCCCAGTCAGCCCCAGCATTTT. The chain joins TRBV28 to TRBJ1-5; D is unclear. Germline lookup yields CDR1 MDHEN and CDR2 SYDVKM. This CDR3 is 14 amino acids long. V lost 3 bases, J lost 6 bases, and 12 bases lay in between.

The table lists this clone with a few counts. The V call is TRBV7-3, the J call TRBJ2-7, with no clear D. The CDR3 has 13 amino acids. Trimming shortened V by 0 bases and J by 3 bases, and 6 bases separated the two germline ends. Germline loops: CDR1 SGHTA, CDR2 FQGTGA. The CDR3 here is CASSLTNIYEQYF. CDR3 nucleotides: TGTGCCAGCAGCTTAACTAACATCTACGAGCAGTACTTC.

This clone has just a few counts. The chain carries TRBV25-1 and TRBJ2-5; 7 bases are a match to TRBD1. CDR1 and CDR2 from the germline V gene are MGHDK and SYGVNS. Trimming took 2 bases from V and 4 from J; bases not matched to a gene: 4. The CDR3 covers 14 residues. The DNA for the CDR3 is TGTGCCAGCAGTGAACACGGACAGGTAGAGACCCAGTACTTC. It codes for CASSEHGQVETQYF.